The present entry profiles one TCR beta chain with its context. This entry comes from a study of blood T cell repertoires in COVID-19. Profiling relied on immunoSEQ multiplex PCR, and the TCRdb table lists in-frame clones only, not all of them. Among some 180,000 clones listed, 70% to 85% were seen once. Per germline, CDR1 LGHDT and CDR2 YNNKEL (reference sequence). V shed 1 base and J shed 2 bases, with 8 bases lying between them. CDR3 length: 14 residues. Clinical history reported by participants formed the basis on which cohorts were assigned. The receptor comes from a woman aged 55-69 years with acute COVID-19. Sequencing was performed on PBMCs or T cells enriched from blood (not recorded which). The chain has TRBV3-1 (or the pseudogene TRBV3-2) and TRBJ2-5, with a possible D match to TRBD1 (6 bases). CDR3 amino acids: CASSQVTGQETQYF. CDR3 sequence (DNA): TGTGCCAGCAGCCAAGTGACAGGACAAGAGACCCAGTACTTC.